This T cell receptor (beta chain) was observed in a study of blood T cell repertoires in COVID-19. About the research overall: The United States, Italy and Spain supplied acute and convalescent COVID-19 samples. Sample material is recorded as cDNA or gDNA derived from T cells, B-cell-depleted T cells, or PBMCs.

Original processing methods: The assay estimated nucleated cells by amplifying reference gene primers. Only in-frame clones appear in the TCRdb table, and some are missing; sequencing was by immunoSEQ multiplex PCR. The V and J calls and clone size were taken over from that table, and D and trimming were inferred from the DNA. The sample contains 250,000 to 350,000 clones, around 90% of which appear only once. Trimming at V came to 7 bases and at J to 0 bases, leaving 8 bases not matched to a gene. Germline CDR1 MDHEN, CDR2 SYDVKM. The CDR3 totals 17 residues. The V gene is TRBV28, the J gene TRBJ2-6, with 8 bases fitting TRBD2. The source is a woman between 40 and 55 years old who had recovered from COVID-19. Sample: peripheral blood. CDR3 in DNA: TGTGCCAGCATAAGCGGGGGTCCAAGCTCTGGGGCCAACGTCCTGACTTTC. Translated: CASISGGPSSGANVLTF.